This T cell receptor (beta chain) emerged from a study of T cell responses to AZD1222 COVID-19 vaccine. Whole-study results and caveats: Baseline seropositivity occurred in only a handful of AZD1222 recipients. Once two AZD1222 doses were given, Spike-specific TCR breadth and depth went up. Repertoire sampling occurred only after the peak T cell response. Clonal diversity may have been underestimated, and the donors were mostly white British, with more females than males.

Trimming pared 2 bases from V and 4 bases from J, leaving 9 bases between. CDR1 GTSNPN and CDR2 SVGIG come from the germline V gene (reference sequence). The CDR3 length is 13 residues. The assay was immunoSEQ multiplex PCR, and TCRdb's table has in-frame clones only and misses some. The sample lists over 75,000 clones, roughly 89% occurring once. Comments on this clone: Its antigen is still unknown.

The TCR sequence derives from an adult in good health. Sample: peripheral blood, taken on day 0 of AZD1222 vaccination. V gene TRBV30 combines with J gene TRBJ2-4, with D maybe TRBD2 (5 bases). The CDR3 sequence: CAWSLGGKNIQYF. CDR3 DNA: TGTGCCTGGAGTCTGGGCGGGAAAAACATTCAGTACTTC.